This TCR beta chain was identified during a study of shared clonotypes between healthy human individuals. Germline loops: CDR1 KGHSH, CDR2 LQKENI. Between the trimmed V and J ends, which lost 5 bases and 0 bases, there was a span of 8 bases. This CDR3 spans 13 amino acids. On sorted subsets, replicate PCRs used about 0.2 ug DNA, or about 30,000 T cell genomes. In the authors' workflow: Because ImmunoSEQ provided only junction sequences with no quality scores, the filtering differed. TCRdb's table, derived via immunoSEQ multiplex PCR, lists solely in-frame clones and lacks some. The V and J calls and clone size come from that table; D and trimming were worked out from the DNA. The sample consists of 1.6 million or so clones, about 96% of them appearing once.

Specimen: naive CD4+ T cells sorted from blood. As for subset: CD45RA+ positively selected. The chain is built from TRBV18 and TRBJ2-7; TRBD2 might be the D (6 bases). The TCR was taken from a man aged 25-45 years in good health. CDR3: CASSRDFSYEQYF. Written as DNA, the CDR3 is TGTGCCAGCTCAAGGGACTTCTCCTACGAGCAGTACTTC. Using reference TRBV18 and TRBJ2-7 for the parts outside the CDR3, the full variable domain is NAGVMQNPRHLVRRRGQEARLRCSPMKGHSHVYWYRQLPEEGLKFMVYLQKENIIDESGMPKERFSAEFPKEGPSILRIQQVVRGDSAAYFCASSRDFSYEQYFGPGTRLTVT.